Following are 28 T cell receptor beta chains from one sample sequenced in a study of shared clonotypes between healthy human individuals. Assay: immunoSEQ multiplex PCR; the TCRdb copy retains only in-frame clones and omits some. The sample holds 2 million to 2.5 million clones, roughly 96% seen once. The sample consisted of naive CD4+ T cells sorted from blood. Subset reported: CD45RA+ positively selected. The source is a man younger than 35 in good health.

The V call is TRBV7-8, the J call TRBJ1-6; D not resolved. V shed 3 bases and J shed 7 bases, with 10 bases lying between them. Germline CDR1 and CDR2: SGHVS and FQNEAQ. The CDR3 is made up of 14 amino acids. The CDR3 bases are TGTGCCAGCAGCTTCACCAGAGAAAATTCACCCCTCCACTTT. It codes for CASSFTRENSPLHF.

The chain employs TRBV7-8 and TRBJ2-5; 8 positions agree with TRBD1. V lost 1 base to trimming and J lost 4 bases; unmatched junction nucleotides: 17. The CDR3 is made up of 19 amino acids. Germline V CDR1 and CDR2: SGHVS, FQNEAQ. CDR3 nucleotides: TGTGCCAGCAGCTTAGGAGTACCAGGGCAGGGGGCGTTAGGAGAGACCCAGTACTTC. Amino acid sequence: CASSLGVPGQGALGETQYF. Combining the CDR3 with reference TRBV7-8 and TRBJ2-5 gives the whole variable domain GAGVSQSPRYKVAKRGQDVALRCDPISGHVSLFWYQQALGQGPEFLTYFQNEAQLDKSGLPSDRFFAERPEGSVSTLKIQRTQQEDSAVYLCASSLGVPGQGALGETQYFGPGTRLLVL.

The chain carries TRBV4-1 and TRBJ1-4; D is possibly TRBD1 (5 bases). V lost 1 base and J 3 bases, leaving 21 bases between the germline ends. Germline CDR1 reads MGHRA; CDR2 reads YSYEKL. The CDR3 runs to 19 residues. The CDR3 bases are TGCGCCAGCAGCCAAGGGTCCCAGCGAGGGGCCAAATCTAATGAAAAACTGTTTTTT. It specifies CASSQGSQRGAKSNEKLFF.

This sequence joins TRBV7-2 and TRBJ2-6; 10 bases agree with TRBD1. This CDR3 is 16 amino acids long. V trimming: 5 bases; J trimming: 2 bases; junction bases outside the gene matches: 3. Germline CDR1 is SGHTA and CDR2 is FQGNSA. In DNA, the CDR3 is TGTGCCAGCAGCCTGGGACAGGGGACTGGGGCCAACGTCCTGACTTTC. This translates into CASSLGQGTGANVLTF.

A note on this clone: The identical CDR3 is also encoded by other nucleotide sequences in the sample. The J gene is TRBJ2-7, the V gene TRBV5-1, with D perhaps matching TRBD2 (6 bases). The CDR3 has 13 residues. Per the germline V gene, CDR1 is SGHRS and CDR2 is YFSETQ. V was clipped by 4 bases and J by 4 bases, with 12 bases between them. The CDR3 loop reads CASSPAGSYEQYF. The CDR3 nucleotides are TGCGCCAGCAGCCCCGCGGGAAGTTACGAGCAGTACTTC.

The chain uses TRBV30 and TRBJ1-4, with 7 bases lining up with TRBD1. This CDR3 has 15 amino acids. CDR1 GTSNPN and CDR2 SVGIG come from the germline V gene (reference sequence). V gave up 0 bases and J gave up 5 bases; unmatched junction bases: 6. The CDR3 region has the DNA TGTGCCTGGAGTGTAGAGGGACAGAAAAATGAAAAACTGTTTTTT. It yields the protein CAWSVEGQKNEKLFF.

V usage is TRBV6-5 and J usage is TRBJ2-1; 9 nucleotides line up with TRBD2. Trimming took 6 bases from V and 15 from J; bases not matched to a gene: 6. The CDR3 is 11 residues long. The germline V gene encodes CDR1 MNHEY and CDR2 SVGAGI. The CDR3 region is CASRGGGAAFF. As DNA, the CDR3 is TGTGCCAGCAGGGGCGGGGGGGCCGCGTTCTTC.

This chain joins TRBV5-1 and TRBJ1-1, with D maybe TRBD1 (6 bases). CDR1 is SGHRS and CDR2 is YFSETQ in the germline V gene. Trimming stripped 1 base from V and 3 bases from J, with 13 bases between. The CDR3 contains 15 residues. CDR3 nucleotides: TGCGCCAGCAGCTTGTGGGGGGCGCGCGACACTGAAGCTTTCTTT. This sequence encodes CASSLWGARDTEAFF.

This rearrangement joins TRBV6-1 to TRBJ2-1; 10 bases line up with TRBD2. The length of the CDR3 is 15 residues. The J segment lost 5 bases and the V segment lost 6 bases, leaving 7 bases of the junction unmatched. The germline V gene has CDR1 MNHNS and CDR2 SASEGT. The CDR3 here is CASRTGTSVNNEQFF. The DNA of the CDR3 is TGTGCCAGCAGGACCGGGACTAGCGTAAACAATGAGCAGTTCTTC.

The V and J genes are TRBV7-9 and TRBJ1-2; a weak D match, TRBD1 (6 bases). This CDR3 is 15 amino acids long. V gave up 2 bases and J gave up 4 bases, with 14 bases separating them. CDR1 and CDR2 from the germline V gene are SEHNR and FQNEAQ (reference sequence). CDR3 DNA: TGTGCCAGCAGCTTACCCATAATAGGGGGCTATGGCTACACCTTC. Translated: CASSLPIIGGYGYTF.

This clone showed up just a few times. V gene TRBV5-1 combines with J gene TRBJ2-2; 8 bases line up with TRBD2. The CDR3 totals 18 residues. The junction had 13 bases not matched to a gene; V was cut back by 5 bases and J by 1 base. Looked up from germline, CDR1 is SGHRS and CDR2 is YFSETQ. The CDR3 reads CASRVGAGVQRNTGELFF. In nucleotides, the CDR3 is TGCGCCAGCAGAGTCGGAGCGGGGGTTCAACGGAACACCGGGGAGCTGTTTTTT. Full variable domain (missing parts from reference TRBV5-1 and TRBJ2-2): KAGVTQTPRYLIKTRGQQVTLSCSPISGHRSVSWYQQTPGQGLQFLFEYFSETQRNKGNFPGRFSGRQFSNSRSEMNVSTLELGDSALYLCASRVGAGVQRNTGELFFGEGSRLTVL.

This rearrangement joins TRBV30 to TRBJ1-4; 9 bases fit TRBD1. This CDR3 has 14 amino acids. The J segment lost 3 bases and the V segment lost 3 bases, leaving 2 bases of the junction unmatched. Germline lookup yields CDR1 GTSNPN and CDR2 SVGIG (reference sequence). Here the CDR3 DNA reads TGTGCCTGGAGAAGACAGGGGGCTAATGAAAAACTGTTTTTT. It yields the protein CAWRRQGANEKLFF.

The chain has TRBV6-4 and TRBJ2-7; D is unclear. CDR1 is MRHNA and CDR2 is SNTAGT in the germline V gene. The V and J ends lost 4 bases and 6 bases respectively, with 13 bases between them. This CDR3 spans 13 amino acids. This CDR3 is CASSARASGEQYF. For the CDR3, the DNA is TGTGCCAGCAGTGCCCGGGCCTCGGGCGAGCAGTACTTC.

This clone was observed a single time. Written as DNA, the CDR3 is TGTGCCAGCGATCCGAAGGGCTCTGGAAACACCATATATTTT. Its translation is CASDPKGSGNTIYF. V is TRBV19 and J is TRBJ1-3; D unclear. Germline CDR1 and CDR2: LNHDA and SQIVND (reference sequence). The CDR3 totals 14 residues. Trimming took 9 bases from V and 0 from J, leaving 12 bases between them.

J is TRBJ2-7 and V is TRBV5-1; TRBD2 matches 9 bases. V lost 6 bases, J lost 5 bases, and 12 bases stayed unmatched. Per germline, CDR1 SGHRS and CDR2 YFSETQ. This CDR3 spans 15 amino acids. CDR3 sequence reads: CASTLGLAGNDEQYF. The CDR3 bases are TGCGCCAGCACCCTGGGGCTAGCGGGGAACGACGAGCAGTACTTC.

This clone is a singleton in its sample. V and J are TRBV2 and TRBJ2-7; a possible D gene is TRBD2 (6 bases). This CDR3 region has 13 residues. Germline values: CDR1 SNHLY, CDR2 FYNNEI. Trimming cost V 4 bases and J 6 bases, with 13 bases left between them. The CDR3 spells CASSGPLGGEQYF. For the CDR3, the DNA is TGTGCCAGCAGTGGGCCGTTGGGGGGCGAGCAGTACTTC.

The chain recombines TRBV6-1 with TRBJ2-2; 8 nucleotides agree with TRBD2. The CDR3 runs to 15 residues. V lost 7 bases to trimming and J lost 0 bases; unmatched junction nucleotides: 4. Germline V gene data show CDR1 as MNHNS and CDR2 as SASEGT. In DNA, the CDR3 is TGTGCCAGCATCCTTAGCGGGGCGAACACCGGGGAGCTGTTTTTT. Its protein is CASILSGANTGELFF.

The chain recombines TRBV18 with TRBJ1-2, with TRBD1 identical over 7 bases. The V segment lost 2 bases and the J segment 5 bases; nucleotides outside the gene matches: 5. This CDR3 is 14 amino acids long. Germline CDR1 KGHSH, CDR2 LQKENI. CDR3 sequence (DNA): TGTGCCAGCTCACCAGGGACAGAATTTTATGGCTACACCTTC. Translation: CASSPGTEFYGYTF.

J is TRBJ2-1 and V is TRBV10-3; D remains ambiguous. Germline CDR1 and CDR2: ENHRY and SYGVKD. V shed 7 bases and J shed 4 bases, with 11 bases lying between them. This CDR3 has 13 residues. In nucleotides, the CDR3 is TGTGCCATCACCCCGGACCTGTACAATGAGCAGTTCTTC. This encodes CAITPDLYNEQFF.

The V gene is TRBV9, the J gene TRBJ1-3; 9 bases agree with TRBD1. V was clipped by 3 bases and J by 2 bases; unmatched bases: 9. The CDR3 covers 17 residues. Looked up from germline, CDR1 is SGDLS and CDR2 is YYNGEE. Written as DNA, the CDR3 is TGTGCCAGCAGCGCTTCTTATTGGGACAGGGCTGGAAACACCATATATTTT. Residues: CASSASYWDRAGNTIYF.

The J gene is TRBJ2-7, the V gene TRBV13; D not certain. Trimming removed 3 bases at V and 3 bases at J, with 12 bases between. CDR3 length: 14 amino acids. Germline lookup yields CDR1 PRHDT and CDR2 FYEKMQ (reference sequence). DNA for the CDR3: TGTGCCAGCAGCTTTTATAGACGGAGCTACGAGCAGTACTTC. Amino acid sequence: CASSFYRRSYEQYF.

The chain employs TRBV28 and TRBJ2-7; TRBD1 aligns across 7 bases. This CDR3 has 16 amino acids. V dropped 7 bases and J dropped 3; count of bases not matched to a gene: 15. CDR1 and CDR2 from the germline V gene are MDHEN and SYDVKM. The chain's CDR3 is CASTQNDWDSYYEQYF. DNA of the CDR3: TGTGCCAGCACCCAGAATGACTGGGACAGTTACTACGAGCAGTACTTC. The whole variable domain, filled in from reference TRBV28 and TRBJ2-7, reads DVKVTQSSRYLVKRTGEKVFLECVQDMDHENMFWYRQDPGLGLRLIYFSYDVKMKEKGDIPEGYSVSREKKERFSLILESASTNQTSMYLCASTQNDWDSYYEQYFGPGTRLTVT.

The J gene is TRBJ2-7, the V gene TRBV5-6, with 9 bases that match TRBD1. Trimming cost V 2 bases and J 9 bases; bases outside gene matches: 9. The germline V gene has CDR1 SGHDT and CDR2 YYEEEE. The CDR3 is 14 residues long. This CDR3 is CASSLVGQGLGQYF. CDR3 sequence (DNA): TGTGCCAGCAGCTTAGTAGGACAGGGGTTGGGGCAGTACTTC.

Here the CDR3 reads CASSLGPGGSSNQPQHF. DNA of the CDR3: TGTGCCAGCAGCTTAGGCCCAGGGGGCTCCAGCAATCAGCCCCAGCATTTT. The chain carries TRBV7-8 and TRBJ1-5; 8 bases agree with TRBD1. The V gene's germline CDR1 is SGHVS and CDR2 FQNEAQ. The J segment lost 1 base and the V segment lost 1 base, leaving 6 bases of the junction unmatched. This CDR3 spans 17 amino acids.

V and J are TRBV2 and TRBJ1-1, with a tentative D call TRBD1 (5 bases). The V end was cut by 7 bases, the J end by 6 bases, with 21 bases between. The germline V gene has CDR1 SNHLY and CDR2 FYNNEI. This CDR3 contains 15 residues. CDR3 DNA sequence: TGTGCCAGCAAGGGGTCTGGACCGGACCGGGCTGAAGCTTTCTTT. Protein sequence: CASKGSGPDRAEAFF.

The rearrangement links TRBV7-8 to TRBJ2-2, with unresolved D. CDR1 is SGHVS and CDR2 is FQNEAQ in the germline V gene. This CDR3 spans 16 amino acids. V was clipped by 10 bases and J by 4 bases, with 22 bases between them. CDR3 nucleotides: TGTGCCATCCTTTATGGTCCAGGTCCATCCACCGGGGAGCTGTTTTTT. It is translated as CAILYGPGPSTGELFF. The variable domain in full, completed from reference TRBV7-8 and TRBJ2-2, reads GAGVSQSPRYKVAKRGQDVALRCDPISGHVSLFWYQQALGQGPEFLTYFQNEAQLDKSGLPSDRFFAERPEGSVSTLKIQRTQQEDSAVYLCAILYGPGPSTGELFFGEGSRLTVL.

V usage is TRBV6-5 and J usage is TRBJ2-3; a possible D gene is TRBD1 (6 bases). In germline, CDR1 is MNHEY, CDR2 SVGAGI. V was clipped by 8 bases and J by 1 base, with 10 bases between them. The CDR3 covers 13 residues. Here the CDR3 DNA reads TGTGCCAGCCAGGGGTCGGGCACAGATACGCAGTATTTT. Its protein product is CASQGSGTDTQYF.

The CDR3: CASSSGTSGSYEQYF. CDR3 in DNA: TGTGCCAGCAGCTCCGGGACTAGCGGGAGCTACGAGCAGTACTTC. The V gene is TRBV9, the J gene TRBJ2-7, with TRBD2 matching 14 bases. The V and J ends lost 4 bases and 3 bases, in that order; junction bases with no gene match: 3. Germline values: CDR1 SGDLS, CDR2 YYNGEE. The CDR3 runs 15 residues.